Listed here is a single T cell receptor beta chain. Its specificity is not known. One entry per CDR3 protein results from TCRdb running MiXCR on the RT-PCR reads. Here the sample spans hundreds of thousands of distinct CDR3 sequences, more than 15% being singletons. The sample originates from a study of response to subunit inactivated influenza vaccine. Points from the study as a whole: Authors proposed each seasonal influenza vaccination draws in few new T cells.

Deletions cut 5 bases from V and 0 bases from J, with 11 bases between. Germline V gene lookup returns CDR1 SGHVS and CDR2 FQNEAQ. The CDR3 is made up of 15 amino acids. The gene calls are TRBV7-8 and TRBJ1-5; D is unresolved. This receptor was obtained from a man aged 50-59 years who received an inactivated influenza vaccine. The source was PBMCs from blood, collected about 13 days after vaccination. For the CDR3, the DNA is TGTGCCAGCAGCCCGAGACTCTATAGCAATCAGCCCCAGCATTTT. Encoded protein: CASSPRLYSNQPQHF.